One and the same sample provided the 13 T cell receptor beta chains below, sequenced in a study of human T cells and chemical hapten exposure. TCRdb re-analysed the 5' RACE reads in MiXCR, keeping a single row per CDR3 protein. This sample has tens of thousands of distinct CDR3 sequences; more than 7.5% occur once, and the top ten carry over 2%. Blood, whole and unfractionated, served as the source for total RNA extraction. Receptors were obtained from a male donor in good health.

V is TRBV20-1 and J is TRBJ2-7; D unclear. Trimming stripped 0 bases from V and 3 bases from J, with 6 bases between. Germline CDR1 and CDR2: DFQATT and SNEGSKA (reference sequence). This CDR3 is 12 amino acids long. The CDR3 region has the DNA TGCAGTGCTAGAGAAGTTAGCTACGAGCAGTACTTC. Its translation: CSAREVSYEQYF.

In its sample, this clonotype was seen many times. The chain employs TRBV9 and TRBJ1-5; weak D call: TRBD1 (6 bases). From germline, CDR1 is SGDLS and CDR2 YYNGEE. V was clipped by 7 bases and J by 5 bases, with 19 bases between them. The CDR3 totals 15 residues. The CDR3 region is CASGKGEGRYQPQHF. In DNA, the CDR3 is TGTGCCAGCGGAAAGGGGGAGGGCCGATATCAGCCCCAGCATTTT.

V gene TRBV5-4 combines with J gene TRBJ1-6; 8 bases match TRBD1. From germline, CDR1 is SGHNT and CDR2 YYREEE (reference sequence). The CDR3 spans 14 residues. J lost 10 bases, V lost 6 bases, and 9 bases had no gene match. The CDR3 region is CASTRQGARSPLHF. The CDR3 nucleotides are TGTGCCAGCACCCGCCAGGGGGCACGGTCACCCCTCCACTTT.

This chain uses TRBV6-2 or TRBV6-3 with TRBJ2-3; TRBD2 matches 15 bases. Germline values: CDR1 MNHEY, CDR2 SVGEGT. The CDR3 is 18 residues long. V trimming: 6 bases; J trimming: 0 bases; junction bases outside the gene matches: 7. The CDR3 DNA sequence: TGTGCCAGCAGAAGGACTAGCGGGGGGGCAGAGAGCACAGATACGCAGTATTTT. It translates to CASRRTSGGAESTDTQYF.

This clonotype showed up many times. The chain employs TRBV7-2 and TRBJ2-3; D unresolved. Germline V gene data show CDR1 as SGHTA and CDR2 as FQGNSA. CDR3 size: 14 residues. The V and J ends lost 5 bases and 2 bases respectively, with 11 bases between them. The DNA for the CDR3 is TGTGCCAGCAGCGCCAATAGTGACACAGATACGCAGTATTTT. Its protein is CASSANSDTDTQYF.

This clonotype came up many times. This chain connects TRBV28 to TRBJ2-5; weak D call: TRBD2 (6 bases). Per the germline V gene, CDR1 is MDHEN and CDR2 is SYDVKM. The V end was cut by 8 bases, the J end by 2 bases, with 12 bases between. The CDR3 runs 13 residues. The CDR3 coding sequence is TGTGCCAGCGGGAGGAGGGTTCAAGAGACCCAGTACTTC. This codes for CASGRRVQETQYF.

Ten or more counts support this clonotype. This chain links TRBV6-5 with TRBJ2-3; possible D gene TRBD2, 6 bases. The CDR3 length is 13 residues. Between the trimmed V and J ends, which lost 7 bases and 0 bases, there was a span of 8 bases. Germline assignment: CDR1 MNHEY and CDR2 SVGAGI. The DNA for the CDR3 is TGTGCCAGCACCGGGACTAGCACAGATACGCAGTATTTT. Protein product: CASTGTSTDTQYF.

This clonotype has a handful of counts. This rearrangement joins TRBV14 to TRBJ2-1, with D possibly matching TRBD2 (5 bases). The CDR3 totals 14 residues. Trimming cost V 3 bases and J 4 bases, with 10 bases left between them. From germline, CDR1 is SGHDN and CDR2 FVKESK. DNA for the CDR3: TGTGCCAGCAGCCAGACGGACTCTTACAATGAGCAGTTCTTC. As protein: CASSQTDSYNEQFF.

This clonotype was found a few times. The rearrangement links TRBV10-3 to TRBJ1-3; D gene uncertain. The V gene lost 11 bases and the J gene lost 0 bases, with 17 bases spanning the gap. The CDR3 is made up of 15 amino acids. Germline V gene data show CDR1 as ENHRY and CDR2 as SYGVKD. The CDR3 DNA is TGTGCCTCGAAACTTGACTCCATCTCTGGAAACACCATATATTTT. Protein sequence: CASKLDSISGNTIYF.

The table lists this clonotype with a few counts. The chain couples TRBV28 to TRBJ1-2; the D is unclear. The germline gives CDR1 MDHEN, CDR2 SYDVKM. Trimming took 5 bases from V and 12 from J, leaving 19 bases between them. This CDR3 is built from 13 residues. This CDR3 reads CASSPSSPRGDTF. The CDR3 DNA reads as TGTGCCAGCAGTCCTTCCTCCCCCAGAGGCGACACCTTC.

CDR3 loop: CASSQETGQGNTDTQYF. The CDR3 region has the DNA TGCGCCAGCAGCCAAGAAACGGGACAGGGGAACACAGATACGCAGTATTTT. The J gene is TRBJ2-3, the V gene TRBV4-3, with 10 bases aligning to TRBD1. This CDR3 is built from 17 residues. Trimming took 0 bases from V and 2 from J; bases not matched to a gene: 5. Looked up from germline, CDR1 is LGHNA and CDR2 is YSLEER.

J is TRBJ2-1 and V is TRBV7-2; possible D gene TRBD1, 6 bases. The CDR3 contains 13 residues. The V end lost 3 bases, the J end lost 6 bases, and 9 bases lay between the germline ends. Germline V gene data show CDR1 as SGHTA and CDR2 as FQGNSA. The DNA of the CDR3 is TGTGCCAGCAGCTTCGGGACAACCAATGAGCAGTTCTTC. Its translation is CASSFGTTNEQFF. Full variable domain (missing parts from reference TRBV7-2 and TRBJ2-1): GAGVSQSPSNKVTEKGKDVELRCDPISGHTALYWYRQSLGQGLEFLIYFQGNSAPDKSGLPSDRFSAERTGGSVSTLTIQRTQQEDSAVYLCASSFGTTNEQFFGPGTRLTVL.

This clonotype was observed many times. CDR3 in amino acids: CASSRPGTSGGAQETQYF. CDR3 DNA sequence: TGTGCCAGCAGCCGTCCCGGGACTAGCGGGGGGGCCCAAGAGACCCAGTACTTC. This chain links TRBV5-6 with TRBJ2-5; TRBD2 matches at 16 bases. The CDR3 loop spans 18 amino acids. V dropped 4 bases and J dropped 1; count of bases not matched to a gene: 7. Germline assignment: CDR1 SGHDT and CDR2 YYEEEE.